The clone carrying this TCR beta chain came up a few times. This sample includes further DNA sequences coding for the same CDR3. The investigators reverse transcribed all of the isolated RNA, so they sequenced expressed TCRB transcripts. Measured with immunoSEQ multiplex PCR; TCRdb has only the in-frame clones, and not every one. The table has under 250,000 clones, 25% to 30% seen once. One heparinised blood draw, averaging roughly 110 mL, came from each donor. The data are from a study of beta chain features in type 1 diabetes. The CDR3 length is 15 residues. Germline-derived CDR1 and CDR2 are SNHLY and FYNNEI. The J segment lost 0 bases and the V segment lost 5 bases, leaving 2 bases of the junction unmatched.

The gene calls are TRBV2 and TRBJ2-1; 9 bases align to TRBD2. This sequence was found in a man under 40 in good health. Input material: central memory CD4+ T cells from blood. The CDR3, as DNA: TGTGCCAGCAGTCTGACTAGCGGCTCCTACAATGAGCAGTTCTTC. Protein: CASSLTSGSYNEQFF.